This T cell receptor (beta chain) was observed in a study of control samples from healthy donors and cancer patients. This CDR3 comprises 15 residues. V dropped 0 bases and J dropped 7 bases, with 15 bases sitting between them. From germline, CDR1 is MNHEY and CDR2 SVGAGI. Produced via immunoSEQ multiplex PCR; TCRdb's table is partial and in-frame only. Altogether about 70,000 clones are present, about 90% being singletons, with the ten largest covering under 3%. The chain has TRBV6-5 and TRBJ1-2, with D perhaps TRBD1 (5 bases). The sample taken for sequencing was PBMCs. The sequence was collected from a woman aged 45 to 65 with head and neck cancer. The CDR3 bases are TGTGCCAGCAGTTACTCGTTTATAGGGGCGGGTGGCTACACCTTC. Translating gives CASSYSFIGAGGYTF.